These 20 T cell receptor beta chains were sequenced from one sample in a study of T-cell reconstitution after alpha-beta-depleted transplantation in children. A TCRbeta library incorporating unique molecular identifiers was prepared. TCRdb reanalysed the PCR reads using MiXCR and keeps one entry per CDR3 protein. The table has some 640,000 distinct CDR3 sequences, 15% to 20% seen once; the top ten hold around 0.96%. Sequencing used PBMCs from the stem cell graft donor, obtained from the stem cell graft. The source of these receptors is a human donor who donated a stem cell graft to a child with acute myeloid leukemia.

The gene calls are TRBV7-9 and TRBJ1-1; no firm D call. The length of the CDR3 is 14 residues. Trimming left V 6 bases short and J 4 bases short, with 15 bases between. CDR1 SEHNR and CDR2 FQNEAQ come from the germline V gene (reference sequence). CDR3 in amino acids: CASSSQNLGTEAFF. In DNA, the CDR3 is TGTGCCAGCAGTTCCCAGAATTTGGGCACTGAAGCTTTCTTT. Based on the CDR3 plus reference TRBV7-9 and TRBJ1-1, the full variable domain is DTGVSQNPRHKITKRGQNVTFRCDPISEHNRLYWYRQTLGQGPEFLTYFQNEAQLEKSRLLSDRFSAERPKGSFSTLEIQRTEQGDSAMYLCASSSQNLGTEAFFGQGTRLTVV.

V and J are TRBV5-1 and TRBJ2-3, with 9 nucleotides matching TRBD1. Germline trimming cut 4 bases from V and 0 bases from J; bases unmatched to any gene: 6. The germline V gene encodes CDR1 SGHRS and CDR2 YFSETQ. This CDR3 has 16 amino acids. CDR3 coding DNA: TGCGCCAGCAGCACCGGGACAGGGTTTAGCACAGATACGCAGTATTTT. It translates to CASSTGTGFSTDTQYF.

This clonotype occurred a few times. This chain connects TRBV27 to TRBJ1-1; tentative D call: TRBD1 (6 bases). The germline V gene has CDR1 MNHEY and CDR2 SMNVEV (reference sequence). V lost 0 bases, J lost 7 bases, and 9 bases lay in between. The CDR3 has 13 residues. The CDR3 reads CASSLSGAGEAFF. CDR3 sequence (DNA): TGTGCCAGCAGTTTATCGGGGGCAGGTGAAGCTTTCTTT.

The chain has TRBV27 and TRBJ1-1, with a possible D match to TRBD1 (5 bases). Germline lookup yields CDR1 MNHEY and CDR2 SMNVEV (reference sequence). CDR3 size: 14 residues. The ends were cut back, 6 bases at V and 2 bases at J, with 13 bases in the middle. The CDR3 DNA follows: TGTGCCAGCAGCCCTCTCAGGGTAAACACTGAAGCTTTCTTT. Its translation: CASSPLRVNTEAFF.

The V and J genes are TRBV10-1 and TRBJ2-7; D could derive from TRBD1 or TRBD2 (5 bases each). V lost 5 bases and J 9 bases, leaving 17 bases between the germline ends. Per germline, CDR1 WNHNN and CDR2 SYGVQD (reference sequence). The CDR3 spans 13 residues. The chain's CDR3 is CASSSVRGSWQYV. DNA for the CDR3: TGCGCCAGCAGTAGTGTGAGGGGAAGTTGGCAGTACGTC.

This clonotype occurred a few times. The chain recombines TRBV7-6 with TRBJ1-5, with 7 bases lining up with TRBD1. Trimming cost V 5 bases and J 3 bases; bases outside gene matches: 7. The CDR3 is 15 amino acids. CDR1 and CDR2 from the germline V gene are SGHVS and FNYEAQ. Here the CDR3 DNA reads TGTGCCAGCAGCCCCTCCCAGGGGGACAATCAGCCCCAGCATTTT. Encoded protein: CASSPSQGDNQPQHF.

The rearrangement links TRBV7-2 to TRBJ2-3, with D perhaps matching TRBD1 or TRBD2 (6 bases each). The CDR3 has 15 amino acids. Trimming left V 4 bases short and J 5 bases short, with 16 bases between. Looked up from germline, CDR1 is SGHTA and CDR2 is FQGNSA. Here the CDR3 reads CASSSGGGHGDTQYF. The CDR3 nucleotides are TGTGCCAGCAGCTCCGGAGGGGGGCATGGAGATACGCAGTATTTT. The whole variable domain, filled in from reference TRBV7-2 and TRBJ2-3, reads GAGVSQSPSNKVTEKGKDVELRCDPISGHTALYWYRQSLGQGLEFLIYFQGNSAPDKSGLPSDRFSAERTGGSVSTLTIQRTQQEDSAVYLCASSSGGGHGDTQYFGPGTRLTVL.

This clonotype showed up just a few times. This may stem from a read error, because a much larger clone lies one nucleotide away. The chain joins TRBV12-3 or TRBV12-4 to TRBJ2-7, with D perhaps TRBD1 (5 bases). V was trimmed by 5 bases and J by 5 bases, leaving 16 bases between them. The CDR3 loop spans 14 amino acids. CDR3 bases: TGTGCCAGCAGTCTAACAGGTTATGGCCACGAGCAGTACTTC. It specifies CASSLTGYGHEQYF.

Many counts were recorded for this clonotype. The CDR3 DNA reads TGTGCCATCAGAAGCGCGGGGGACCCCTACAATGAGCAGTTCTTC. As protein: CAIRSAGDPYNEQFF. V gene TRBV10-3 combines with J gene TRBJ2-1, with TRBD2 identical over 7 bases. Germline lookup yields CDR1 ENHRY and CDR2 SYGVKD. The CDR3 consists of 15 residues. V trimming: 6 bases; J trimming: 2 bases; junction bases outside the gene matches: 7.

This clonotype was counted many times. The V call is TRBV7-2, the J call TRBJ2-5; TRBD2 matches 9 bases. After removal of 1 base from V and 5 bases from J, the junction contained 8 bases not matched to a gene. CDR1 and CDR2 (germline): SGHTA, FQGNSA. The CDR3 covers 16 residues. CDR3 DNA sequence: TGTGCCAGCAGCTTAGTTGGTAGCGGGGGAGGTGAGACCCAGTACTTC. It is translated as CASSLVGSGGGETQYF.

This clonotype has ten or more counts. This chain joins TRBV20-1 and TRBJ1-5, with a possible D match to TRBD1 (5 bases). The CDR3 contains 14 residues. V was clipped by 7 bases and J by 3 bases, with 16 bases between them. CDR1 is DFQATT, CDR2 SNEGSKA, per germline (reference sequence). The CDR3 DNA follows: TGCAGTGTTACCCTCGGGGCGTACAATCAGCCCCAGCATTTT. Translating gives CSVTLGAYNQPQHF.

This clonotype was detected many times. V and J are TRBV20-1 and TRBJ2-7; D may be TRBD2 (6 bases). This CDR3 comprises 13 residues. The germline V gene has CDR1 DFQATT and CDR2 SNEGSKA (reference sequence). Trimming cost V 3 bases and J 7 bases, with 16 bases left between them. The CDR3: CSASRRGLGEQYF. The CDR3 region has the DNA TGCAGTGCTAGTCGGAGGGGATTAGGGGAGCAGTACTTC.

In its sample, this clonotype was seen a few times. The gene calls are TRBV13 and TRBJ2-7; unclear D gene. Trimming cost V 4 bases and J 2 bases, with 6 bases left between them. The CDR3 consists of 12 residues. Germline values: CDR1 PRHDT, CDR2 FYEKMQ (reference sequence). The CDR3 nucleotides read TGTGCCAGCAGCTCCCCGGCCTACGAGCAGTACGTC. This codes for CASSSPAYEQYV.

This clonotype was observed many times. This chain connects TRBV29-1 to TRBJ2-3; weak D call: TRBD2 (6 bases). V was clipped by 6 bases and J by 0 bases, with 16 bases between them. Germline-derived CDR1 and CDR2 are SQVTM and ANQGSEA. This CDR3 is 15 amino acids long. This CDR3 reads CSVPNRGTSTDTQYF. In nucleotides, the CDR3 is TGCAGCGTCCCTAACCGTGGGACTAGCACAGATACGCAGTATTTT.

The chain is built from TRBV7-9 and TRBJ2-7; D is perhaps TRBD2 (5 bases). This CDR3 contains 14 residues. V was shortened by 7 bases and J by 6 bases, with 19 bases between the two germline ends. Germline V gene lookup returns CDR1 SEHNR and CDR2 FQNEAQ (reference sequence). The CDR3 sequence: CASTRVPGFPEQYF. CDR3 nucleotide sequence: TGTGCCAGCACTAGAGTCCCGGGATTCCCCGAGCAGTACTTC.

For this clonotype: A much more abundant neighbour one base away suggests this may be a read error. V and J are TRBV20-1 and TRBJ1-2; 11 bases line up with TRBD1. This CDR3 region has 17 residues. Germline V gene sequence: CDR1 DFQATT, CDR2 SNEGSKA (reference sequence). The CDR3 nucleotides are TGCTGTGCTAGAAGCCGGGACAGGGGGTATTTGGGCTATGGCTACACCTTC. The encoded protein is CCARSRDRGYLGYGYTF.

This clonotype came up a few times. J is TRBJ1-1 and V is TRBV5-4; D is possibly TRBD1 (5 bases). The ends were cut back, 6 bases at V and 10 bases at J, with 22 bases in the middle. Germline V gene lookup returns CDR1 SGHNT and CDR2 YYREEE (reference sequence). There are 14 residues in the CDR3. The CDR3 region has the DNA TGTGCCAGCACGTGGGGCGGCCGTGAAGGAGGAGCTTTCTTT. Amino acid sequence: CASTWGGREGGAFF. Drawing the rest from reference TRBV5-4 and TRBJ1-1, the complete variable domain is ETGVTQSPTHLIKTRGQQVTLRCSSQSGHNTVSWYQQALGQGPQFIFQYYREEENGRGNFPPRFSGLQFPNYSSELNVNALELDDSALYLCASTWGGREGGAFFGQGTRLTVV.

The gene calls are TRBV25-1 and TRBJ2-2; 10 nucleotides line up with TRBD1. Losses at the gene ends were 4 bases for V and 6 bases for J; bases not matched to a gene: 5. In germline, CDR1 is MGHDK, CDR2 SYGVNS. The CDR3 runs 15 residues. The CDR3 nucleotides are TGTGCCAGCAGTGCAAGGACAGGGGGGTCCGGGGAGCTGTTTTTT. Translation: CASSARTGGSGELFF.

The chain carries TRBV5-1 and TRBJ2-5; either TRBD1 or TRBD2 may fit D (5 bases each). Germline V gene sequence: CDR1 SGHRS, CDR2 YFSETQ. Deletions cut 0 bases from V and 1 base from J, with 10 bases between. CDR3 length: 15 amino acids. CDR3 DNA: TGCGCCAGCAGCTTGGGGGACCGACTCCAAGAGACCCAGTACTTC. This translates into CASSLGDRLQETQYF.

The table lists this clonotype with many counts. The chain has TRBV5-1 and TRBJ1-1; the D gene is possibly TRBD1 (6 bases). The V gene lost 1 base and the J gene lost 1 base, with 11 bases spanning the gap. The CDR3 is 15 amino acids. Germline V gene sequence: CDR1 SGHRS, CDR2 YFSETQ. The DNA of the CDR3 is TGCGCCAGCAGCTTGCTCGGACAGACGAACACTGAAGCTTTCTTT. Its translation is CASSLLGQTNTEAFF.